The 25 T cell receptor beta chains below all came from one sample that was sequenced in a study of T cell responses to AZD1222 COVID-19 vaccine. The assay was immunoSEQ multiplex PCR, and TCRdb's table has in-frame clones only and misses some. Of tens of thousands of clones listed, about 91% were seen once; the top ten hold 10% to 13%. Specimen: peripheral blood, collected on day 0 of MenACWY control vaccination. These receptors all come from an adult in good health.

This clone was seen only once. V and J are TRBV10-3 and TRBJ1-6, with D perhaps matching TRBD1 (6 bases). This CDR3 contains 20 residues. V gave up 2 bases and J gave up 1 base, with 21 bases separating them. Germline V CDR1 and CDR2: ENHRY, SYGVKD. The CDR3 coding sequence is TGTGCCATCAGTGAGGGGACACTAGGTCCGGAAAGTTCCTATAATTCACCCCTCCACTTT. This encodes CAISEGTLGPESSYNSPLHF.

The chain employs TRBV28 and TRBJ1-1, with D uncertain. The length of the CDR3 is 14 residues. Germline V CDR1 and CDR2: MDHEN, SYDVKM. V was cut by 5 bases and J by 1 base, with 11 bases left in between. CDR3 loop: CASSQKNWNTEAFF. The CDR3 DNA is TGTGCCAGCAGTCAAAAGAACTGGAACACTGAAGCTTTCTTT.

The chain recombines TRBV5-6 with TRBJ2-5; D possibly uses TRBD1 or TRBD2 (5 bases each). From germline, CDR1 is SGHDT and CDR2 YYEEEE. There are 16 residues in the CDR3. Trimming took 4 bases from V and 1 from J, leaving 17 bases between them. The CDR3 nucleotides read TGTGCCAGCAGCCCTGGGACCAACCTGCTCCAAGAGACCCAGTACTTC. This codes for CASSPGTNLLQETQYF.

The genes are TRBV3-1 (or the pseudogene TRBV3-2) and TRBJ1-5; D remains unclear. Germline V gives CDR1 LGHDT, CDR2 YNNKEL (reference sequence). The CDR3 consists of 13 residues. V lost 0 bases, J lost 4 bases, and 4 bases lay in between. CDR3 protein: CASSQDLNQPQHF. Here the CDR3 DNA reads TGTGCCAGCAGCCAAGATTTGAATCAGCCCCAGCATTTT.

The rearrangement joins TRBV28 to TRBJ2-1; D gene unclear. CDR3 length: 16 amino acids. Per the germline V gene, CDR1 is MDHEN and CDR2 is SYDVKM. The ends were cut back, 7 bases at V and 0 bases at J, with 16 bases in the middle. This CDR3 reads CASIGFGTSSYNEQFF. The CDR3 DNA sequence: TGTGCCAGCATCGGATTCGGAACGAGCTCCTACAATGAGCAGTTCTTC.

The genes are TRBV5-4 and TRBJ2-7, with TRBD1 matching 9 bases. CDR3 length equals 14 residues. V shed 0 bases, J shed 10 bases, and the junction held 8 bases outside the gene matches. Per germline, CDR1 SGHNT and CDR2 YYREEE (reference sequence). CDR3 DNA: TGTGCCAGCAGCTTGGCCGGGACAGGGTGGGAACAGTACTTC. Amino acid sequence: CASSLAGTGWEQYF.

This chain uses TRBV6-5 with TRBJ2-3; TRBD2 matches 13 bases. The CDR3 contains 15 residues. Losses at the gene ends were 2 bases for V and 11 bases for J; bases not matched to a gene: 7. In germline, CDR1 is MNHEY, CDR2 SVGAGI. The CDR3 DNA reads TGTGCCAGCAGTTACGGGACTAGCGGGATTTTTCTGCAGTATTTT. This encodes CASSYGTSGIFLQYF.

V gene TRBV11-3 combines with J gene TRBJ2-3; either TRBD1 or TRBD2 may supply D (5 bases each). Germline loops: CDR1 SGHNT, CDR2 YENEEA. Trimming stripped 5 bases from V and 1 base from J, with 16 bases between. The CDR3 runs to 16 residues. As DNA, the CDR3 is TGTGCCAGCAGCCCGGGACGGACACCGGGCACAGATACGCAGTATTTT. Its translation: CASSPGRTPGTDTQYF.

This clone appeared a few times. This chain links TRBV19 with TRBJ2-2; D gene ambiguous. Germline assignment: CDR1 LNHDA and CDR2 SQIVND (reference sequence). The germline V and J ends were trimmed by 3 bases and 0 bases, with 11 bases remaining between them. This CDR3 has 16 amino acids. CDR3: CASSIWANPNTGELFF. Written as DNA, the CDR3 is TGTGCCAGTAGTATTTGGGCAAACCCGAACACCGGGGAGCTGTTTTTT.

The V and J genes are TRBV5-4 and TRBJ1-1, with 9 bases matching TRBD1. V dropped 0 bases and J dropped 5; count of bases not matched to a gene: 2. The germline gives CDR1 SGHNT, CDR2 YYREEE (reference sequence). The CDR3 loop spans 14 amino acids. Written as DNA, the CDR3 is TGTGCCAGCAGCTTGGACAGGGGGCATACTGAAGCTTTCTTT. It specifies CASSLDRGHTEAFF.

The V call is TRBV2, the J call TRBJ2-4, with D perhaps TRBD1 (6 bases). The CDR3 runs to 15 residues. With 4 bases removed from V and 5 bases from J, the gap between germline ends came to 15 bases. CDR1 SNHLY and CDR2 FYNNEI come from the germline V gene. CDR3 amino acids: CASSGAQGGQNIQYF. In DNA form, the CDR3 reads TGTGCCAGCAGTGGAGCACAGGGTGGGCAAAACATTCAGTACTTC.

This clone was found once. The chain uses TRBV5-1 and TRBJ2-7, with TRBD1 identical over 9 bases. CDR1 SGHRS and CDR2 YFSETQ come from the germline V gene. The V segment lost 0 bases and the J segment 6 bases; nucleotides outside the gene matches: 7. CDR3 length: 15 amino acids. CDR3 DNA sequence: TGCGCCAGCAGCTTGGAAATGGACAGGGGTCGCGAGCAGTACTTC. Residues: CASSLEMDRGREQYF.

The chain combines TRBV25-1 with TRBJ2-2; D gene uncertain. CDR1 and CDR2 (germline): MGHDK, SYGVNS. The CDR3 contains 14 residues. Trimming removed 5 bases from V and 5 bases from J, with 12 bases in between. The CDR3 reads CASSYGVQTGELFF. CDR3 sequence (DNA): TGTGCCAGCAGTTATGGGGTCCAGACCGGGGAGCTGTTTTTT. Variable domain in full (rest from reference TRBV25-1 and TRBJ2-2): EADIYQTPRYLVIGTGKKITLECSQTMGHDKMYWYQQDPGMELHLIHYSYGVNSTEKGDLSSESTVSRIRTEHFPLTLESARPSHTSQYLCASSYGVQTGELFFGEGSRLTVL.

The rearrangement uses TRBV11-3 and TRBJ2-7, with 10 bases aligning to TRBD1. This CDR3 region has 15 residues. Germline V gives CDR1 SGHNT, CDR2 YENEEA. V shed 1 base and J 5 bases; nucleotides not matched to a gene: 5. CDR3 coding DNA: TGTGCCAGCAGCTTAGGAGGGACAGGGGTCGACGAGCAGTACTTC. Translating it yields CASSLGGTGVDEQYF.

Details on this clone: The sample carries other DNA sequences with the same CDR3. CDR3 protein: CASSIVDQPQHF. The CDR3 DNA sequence: TGTGCCAGTAGTATAGTAGATCAGCCCCAGCATTTT. The rearrangement uses TRBV19 and TRBJ1-5; D uncertain. CDR3 length: 12 amino acids. Germline CDR1 is LNHDA and CDR2 is SQIVND (reference sequence). V lost 1 base and J lost 5, with 3 bases in between. Combining the CDR3 with reference TRBV19 and TRBJ1-5 gives the whole variable domain DGGITQSPKYLFRKEGQNVTLSCEQNLNHDAMYWYRQDPGQGLRLIYYSQIVNDFQKGDIAEGYSVSREKKESFPLTVTSAQKNPTAFYLCASSIVDQPQHFGDGTRLSIL.

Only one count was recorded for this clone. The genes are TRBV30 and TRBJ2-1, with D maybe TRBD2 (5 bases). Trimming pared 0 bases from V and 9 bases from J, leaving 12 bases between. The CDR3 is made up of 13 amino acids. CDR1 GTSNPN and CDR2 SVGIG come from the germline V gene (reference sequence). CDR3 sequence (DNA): TGTGCCTGGAGTGTACTTGGAGGTAGTGAGCAGTTCTTC. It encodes CAWSVLGGSEQFF.

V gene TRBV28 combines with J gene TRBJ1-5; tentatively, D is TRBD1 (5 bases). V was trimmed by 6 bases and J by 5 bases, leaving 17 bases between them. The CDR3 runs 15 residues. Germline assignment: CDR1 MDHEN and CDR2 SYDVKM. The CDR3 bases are TGTGCCAGCAGGGCTCCGGGGGGTTCTCATCAGCCCCAGCATTTT. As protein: CASRAPGGSHQPQHF.

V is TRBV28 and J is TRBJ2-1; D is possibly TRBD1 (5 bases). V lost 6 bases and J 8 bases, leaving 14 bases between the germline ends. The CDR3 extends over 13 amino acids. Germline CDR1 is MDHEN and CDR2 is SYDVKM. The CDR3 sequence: CASRKRTTHEQFF. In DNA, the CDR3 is TGTGCCAGCAGAAAGAGGACAACCCATGAGCAGTTCTTC.

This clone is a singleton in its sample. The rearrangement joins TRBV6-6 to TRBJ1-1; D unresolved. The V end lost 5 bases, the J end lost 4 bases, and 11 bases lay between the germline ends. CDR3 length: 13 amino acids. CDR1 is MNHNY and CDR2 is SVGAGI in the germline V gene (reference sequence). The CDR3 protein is CASSPRTGTEAFF. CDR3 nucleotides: TGTGCCAGCAGTCCCCGGACGGGCACTGAAGCTTTCTTT.

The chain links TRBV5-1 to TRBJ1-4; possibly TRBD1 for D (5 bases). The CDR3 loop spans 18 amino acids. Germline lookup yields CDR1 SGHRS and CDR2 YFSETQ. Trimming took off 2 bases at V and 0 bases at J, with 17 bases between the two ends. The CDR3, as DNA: TGCGCCAGCAGCTTTAATATACAGGCGGGTGCAACTAATGAAAAACTGTTTTTT. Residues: CASSFNIQAGATNEKLFF.

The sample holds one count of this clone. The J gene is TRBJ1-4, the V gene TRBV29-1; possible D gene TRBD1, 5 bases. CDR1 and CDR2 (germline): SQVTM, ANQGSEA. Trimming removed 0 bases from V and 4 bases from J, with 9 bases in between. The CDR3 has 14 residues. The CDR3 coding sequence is TGCAGCGTTGAAGATCGGGGCCTTAATGAAAAACTGTTTTTT. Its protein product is CSVEDRGLNEKLFF.

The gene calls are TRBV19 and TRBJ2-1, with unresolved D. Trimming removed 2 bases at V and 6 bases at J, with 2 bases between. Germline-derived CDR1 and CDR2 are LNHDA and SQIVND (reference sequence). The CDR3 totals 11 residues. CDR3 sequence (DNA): TGTGCCAGTAGTATACGCAATGAGCAGTTCTTC. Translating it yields CASSIRNEQFF.

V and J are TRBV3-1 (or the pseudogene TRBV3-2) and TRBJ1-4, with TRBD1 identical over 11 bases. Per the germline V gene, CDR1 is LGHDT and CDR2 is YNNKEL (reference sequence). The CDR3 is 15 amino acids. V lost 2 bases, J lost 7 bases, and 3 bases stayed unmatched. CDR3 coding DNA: TGTGCCAGCAGCCAAACCGGGACAGGGGGTGAAAAACTGTTTTTT. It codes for CASSQTGTGGEKLFF.

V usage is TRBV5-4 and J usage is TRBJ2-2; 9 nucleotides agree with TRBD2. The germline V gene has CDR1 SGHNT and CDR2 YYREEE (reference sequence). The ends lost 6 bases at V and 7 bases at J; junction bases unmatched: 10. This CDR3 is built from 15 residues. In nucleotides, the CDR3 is TGTGCCAGCAACACCCGGAGCGGGGGGAACGGGGAGCTGTTTTTT. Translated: CASNTRSGGNGELFF.

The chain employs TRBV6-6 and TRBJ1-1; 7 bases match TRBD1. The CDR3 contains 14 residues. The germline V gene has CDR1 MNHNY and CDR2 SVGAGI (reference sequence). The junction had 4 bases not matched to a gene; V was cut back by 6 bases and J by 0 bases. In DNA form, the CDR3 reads TGTGCCAGCAGCCTGGGACAGATGAACACTGAAGCTTTCTTT. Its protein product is CASSLGQMNTEAFF.